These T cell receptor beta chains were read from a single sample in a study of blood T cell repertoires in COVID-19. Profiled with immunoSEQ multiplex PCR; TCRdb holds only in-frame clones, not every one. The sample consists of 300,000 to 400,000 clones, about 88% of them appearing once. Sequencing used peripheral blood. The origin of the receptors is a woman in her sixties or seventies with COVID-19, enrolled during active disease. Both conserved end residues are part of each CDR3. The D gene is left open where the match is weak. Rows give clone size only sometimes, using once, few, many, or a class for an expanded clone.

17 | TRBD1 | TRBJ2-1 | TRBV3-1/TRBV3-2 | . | CASSQDKMGQFSNEQFF | TGTGCCAGCAGCCAAGATAAAATGGGACAGTTTTCCAATGAGCAGTTCTTC
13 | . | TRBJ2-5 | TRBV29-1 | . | CSCPRGNQETQYF | TGCAGCTGCCCCCGGGGAAACCAAGAGACCCAGTACTTC
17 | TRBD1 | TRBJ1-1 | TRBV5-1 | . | CASSSSKTGGWDTEAFF | TGCGCCAGCAGCTCCTCAAAGACAGGGGGCTGGGACACTGAAGCTTTCTTT
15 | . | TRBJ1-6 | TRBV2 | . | CASTIIQGQNSPLHF | TGTGCCAGCACGATTATACAGGGTCAAAATTCACCCCTCCACTTT
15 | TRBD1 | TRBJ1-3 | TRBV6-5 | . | CASSDDRDSGNTIYF | TGTGCCAGCAGCGACGACAGGGACTCTGGAAACACCATATATTTT
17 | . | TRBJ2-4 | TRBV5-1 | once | CASSLVEGASLRNIQYF | TGCGCCAGCAGCTTGGTTGAAGGGGCGAGCCTCCGAAACATTCAGTACTTC
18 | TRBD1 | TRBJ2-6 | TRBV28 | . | CASSSGTVLLSGANVLTF | TGTGCCAGCAGTTCCGGGACAGTACTTCTTTCTGGGGCCAACGTCCTGACTTTC
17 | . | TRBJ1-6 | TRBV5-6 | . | CASSLRVVRAGNSPLHF | TGTGCCAGCAGCTTGCGAGTCGTCAGGGCTGGTAATTCACCCCTCCACTTT
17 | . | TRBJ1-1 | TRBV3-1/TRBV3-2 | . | CASSHTWEAHRGTEAFF | TGTGCCAGCAGCCACACTTGGGAAGCGCATCGGGGCACTGAAGCTTTCTTT
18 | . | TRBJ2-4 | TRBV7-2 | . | CASSLWIPGPENPNIQYF | TGTGCCAGCAGCTTATGGATCCCGGGTCCAGAAAACCCAAACATTCAGTACTTC
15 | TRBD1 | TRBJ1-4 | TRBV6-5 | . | CASSYGTGRNEKLFF | TGTGCCAGCAGTTATGGGACAGGGCGGAATGAAAAACTGTTTTTT
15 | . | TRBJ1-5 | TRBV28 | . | CASSWGGVSNQPQHF | TGTGCCAGCAGTTGGGGAGGGGTTAGCAATCAGCCCCAGCATTTT
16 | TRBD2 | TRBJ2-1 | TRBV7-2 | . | CASSLESGGLYNEQFF | TGTGCCAGCAGCTTAGAAAGCGGGGGCCTATACAATGAGCAGTTCTTC
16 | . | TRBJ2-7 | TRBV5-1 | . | CASSLATGTYTYEQYF | TGCGCCAGCAGCTTGGCAACAGGGACGTATACCTACGAGCAGTACTTC
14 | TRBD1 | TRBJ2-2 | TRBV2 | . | CASSGRTGVGELFF | TGTGCCAGCAGTGGTAGGACAGGGGTCGGGGAGCTGTTTTTT
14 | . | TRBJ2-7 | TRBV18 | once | CASSPNEGTNEQYF | TGTGCCAGCTCACCCAATGAGGGCACAAACGAGCAGTACTTC
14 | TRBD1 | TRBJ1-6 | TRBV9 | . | CASSDDRANSPLHF | TGTGCCAGCAGTGACGACAGGGCCAATTCACCCCTCCACTTT
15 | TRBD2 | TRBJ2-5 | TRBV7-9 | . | CASSPKPGLAETQYF | TGTGCCAGCAGCCCTAAACCGGGACTAGCAGAGACCCAGTACTTC
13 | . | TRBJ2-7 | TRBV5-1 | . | CASSGAASDEQYF | TGCGCCAGCAGCGGGGCGGCGTCGGACGAGCAGTACTTC
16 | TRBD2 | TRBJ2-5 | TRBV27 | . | CASSQPGTSGRETQYF | TGTGCCAGCAGTCAACCCGGGACTAGCGGTAGGGAGACCCAGTACTTC
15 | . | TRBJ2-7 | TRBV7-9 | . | CASSSLDSSTYEQYF | TGTGCCAGCAGCTCCCTCGACAGCTCAACCTACGAGCAGTACTTC
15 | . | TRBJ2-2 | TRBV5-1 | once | CASSVDTSNTGELFF | TGCGCCAGCAGCGTGGACACCTCGAACACCGGGGAGCTGTTTTTT
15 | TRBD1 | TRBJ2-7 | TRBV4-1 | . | CASSQDQETGYEQYF | TGCGCCAGCAGCCAAGATCAAGAGACAGGGTACGAGCAGTACTTC
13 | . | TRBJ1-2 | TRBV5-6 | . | CASSLAGGEGYTF | TGTGCCAGCAGCTTGGCCGGGGGGGAGGGCTACACCTTC
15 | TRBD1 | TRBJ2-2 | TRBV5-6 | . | CASIIQGAGTGELFF | TGTGCCAGCATCATACAGGGGGCAGGCACCGGGGAGCTGTTTTTT
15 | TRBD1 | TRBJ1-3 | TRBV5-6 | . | CASSVKQGSGNTIYF | TGTGCCAGCAGCGTAAAACAGGGGTCTGGAAACACCATATATTTT
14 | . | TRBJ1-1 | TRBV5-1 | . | CASTGATRDTEAFF | TGCGCCAGCACTGGGGCAACCAGGGACACTGAAGCTTTCTTT
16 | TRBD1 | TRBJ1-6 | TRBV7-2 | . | CASSPSGDRVNSPLHF | TGTGCCAGCAGCCCCTCCGGGGACAGGGTGAATTCACCCCTCCACTTT
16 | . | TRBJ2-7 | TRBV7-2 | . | CASTTVGGSGLYEQYF | TGTGCCAGCACCACAGTGGGAGGTTCCGGTCTCTACGAGCAGTACTTC
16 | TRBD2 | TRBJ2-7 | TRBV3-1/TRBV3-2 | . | CASSPIAGAHSYEQYF | TGTGCCAGCAGCCCTATAGCGGGGGCCCACTCCTACGAGCAGTACTTC
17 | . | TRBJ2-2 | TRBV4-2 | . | CASSQDPNGKRGGELFF | TGTGCCAGCAGCCAAGATCCCAACGGGAAAAGAGGAGGGGAGCTGTTTTTT
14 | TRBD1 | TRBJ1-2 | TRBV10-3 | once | CAIRGQGSNYGYTF | TGTGCTATCCGCGGACAGGGGAGTAACTATGGCTACACCTTC
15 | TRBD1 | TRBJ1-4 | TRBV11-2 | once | CASSLWDREFEKLFF | TGTGCCAGCAGCTTATGGGACAGGGAATTTGAAAAACTGTTTTTT
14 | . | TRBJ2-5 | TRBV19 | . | CASSIGQLQETQYF | TGTGCCAGTAGTATAGGACAACTCCAAGAGACCCAGTACTTC
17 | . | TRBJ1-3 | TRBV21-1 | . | CASVLVSMSGSENTIYF | TGTGCCAGCGTTTTGGTGTCAATGTCAGGTTCTGAAAACACCATATATTTT
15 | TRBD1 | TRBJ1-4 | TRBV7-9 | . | CASSQGQVANEKLFF | TGTGCCAGCAGCCAGGGACAGGTCGCTAATGAAAAACTGTTTTTT
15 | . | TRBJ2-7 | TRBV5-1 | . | CASSLNGEPHYEQYF | TGCGCCAGCAGCTTAAACGGGGAACCCCACTACGAGCAGTACTTC
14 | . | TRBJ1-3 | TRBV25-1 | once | CASSDWRRGNTIYF | TGTGCCAGCAGTGATTGGCGGCGCGGAAACACCATATATTTT
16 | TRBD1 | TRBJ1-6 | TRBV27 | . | CASPHTGGVDNSPLHF | TGTGCCAGCCCCCATACAGGGGGCGTCGATAATTCACCCCTCCACTTT
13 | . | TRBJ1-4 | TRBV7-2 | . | CASSILFGVKLFF | TGTGCCAGCAGCATTTTGTTCGGTGTTAAACTGTTTTTT
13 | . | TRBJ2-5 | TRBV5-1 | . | CASSYTGQETQYF | TGCGCCAGCAGCTACACAGGTCAAGAGACCCAGTACTTC